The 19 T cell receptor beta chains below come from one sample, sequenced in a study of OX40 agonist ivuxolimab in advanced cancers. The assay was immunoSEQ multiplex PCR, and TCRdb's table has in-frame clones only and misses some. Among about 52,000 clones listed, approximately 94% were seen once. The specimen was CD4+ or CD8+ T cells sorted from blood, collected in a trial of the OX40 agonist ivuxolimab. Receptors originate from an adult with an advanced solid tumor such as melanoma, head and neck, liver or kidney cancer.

The CDR3 spells CASSLADRLSYGYTF. The CDR3 bases are TGTGCCAGCAGCTTAGCCGACAGGCTATCCTATGGCTACACCTTC. V gene TRBV7-9 combines with J gene TRBJ1-2; possibly TRBD1 for D (6 bases). Trimming pared 0 bases from V and 4 bases from J, leaving 12 bases between. CDR1 and CDR2 (germline): SEHNR, FQNEAQ (reference sequence). The CDR3 consists of 15 residues.

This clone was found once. In DNA form, the CDR3 reads TGTGCCAGCAGTCCCGACATCTATCAGCCCCAGCATTTT. It specifies CASSPDIYQPQHF. The rearrangement uses TRBV28 and TRBJ1-5; D not certain. The V and J ends lost 5 bases and 5 bases respectively, with 10 bases between them. Germline CDR1 is MDHEN and CDR2 is SYDVKM. The CDR3 has 13 residues. The full variable domain, with the rest looked up from reference TRBV28 and TRBJ1-5, is DVKVTQSSRYLVKRTGEKVFLECVQDMDHENMFWYRQDPGLGLRLIYFSYDVKMKEKGDIPEGYSVSREKKERFSLILESASTNQTSMYLCASSPDIYQPQHFGDGTRLSIL.

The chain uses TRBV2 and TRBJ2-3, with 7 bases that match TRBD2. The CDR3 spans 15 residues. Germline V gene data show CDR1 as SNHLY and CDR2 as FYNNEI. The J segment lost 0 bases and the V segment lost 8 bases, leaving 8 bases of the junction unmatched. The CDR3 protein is CASHILAPSTDTQYF. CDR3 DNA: TGTGCCAGCCATATACTAGCGCCTAGCACAGATACGCAGTATTTT.

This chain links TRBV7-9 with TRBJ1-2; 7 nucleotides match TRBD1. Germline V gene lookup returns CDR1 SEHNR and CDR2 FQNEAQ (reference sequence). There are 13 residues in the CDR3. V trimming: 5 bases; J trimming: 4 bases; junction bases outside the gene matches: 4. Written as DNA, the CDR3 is TGTGCCAGCAGCCCAGGGGGGACCTATGGCTACACCTTC. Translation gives CASSPGGTYGYTF.

CDR3 loop: CASSLIWAGGQETQYF. The CDR3, as DNA: TGTGCCAGCAGCTTAATTTGGGCAGGGGGCCAAGAGACCCAGTACTTC. V usage is TRBV7-9 and J usage is TRBJ2-5; 7 bases agree with TRBD1. V was pared by 2 bases and J by 1 base, with 7 bases of the junction left unmatched. This CDR3 is 16 amino acids long. CDR1 is SEHNR, CDR2 FQNEAQ, per germline (reference sequence).

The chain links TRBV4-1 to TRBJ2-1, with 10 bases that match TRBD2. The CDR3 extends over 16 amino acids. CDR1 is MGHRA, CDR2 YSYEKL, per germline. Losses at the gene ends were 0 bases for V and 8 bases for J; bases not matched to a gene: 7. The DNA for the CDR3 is TGCGCCAGCAGCCAAGACAGCGGGAGGGCCCGGGATGAGCAGTTCTTC. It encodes CASSQDSGRARDEQFF.

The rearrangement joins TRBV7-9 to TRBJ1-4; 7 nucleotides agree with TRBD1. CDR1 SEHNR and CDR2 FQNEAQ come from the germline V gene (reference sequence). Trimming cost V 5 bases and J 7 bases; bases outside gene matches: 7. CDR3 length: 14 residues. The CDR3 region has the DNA TGTGCCAGCAGCCTTCGACAGGGTTTTGAAAAACTGTTTTTT. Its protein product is CASSLRQGFEKLFF.

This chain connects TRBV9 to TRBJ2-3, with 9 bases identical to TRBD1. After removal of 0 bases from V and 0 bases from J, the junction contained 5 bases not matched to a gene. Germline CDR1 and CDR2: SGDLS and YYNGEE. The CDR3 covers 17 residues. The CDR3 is CASSVGDRETSTDTQYF. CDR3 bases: TGTGCCAGCAGCGTAGGGGACAGGGAAACTAGCACAGATACGCAGTATTTT.

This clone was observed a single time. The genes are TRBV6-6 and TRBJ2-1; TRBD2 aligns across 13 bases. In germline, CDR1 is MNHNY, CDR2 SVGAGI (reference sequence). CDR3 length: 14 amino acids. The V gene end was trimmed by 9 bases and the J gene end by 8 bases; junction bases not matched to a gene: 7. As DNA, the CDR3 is TGTGCCAGTTACGGACTAGCGGGAGTTTATGAGCAGTTCTTC. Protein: CASYGLAGVYEQFF.

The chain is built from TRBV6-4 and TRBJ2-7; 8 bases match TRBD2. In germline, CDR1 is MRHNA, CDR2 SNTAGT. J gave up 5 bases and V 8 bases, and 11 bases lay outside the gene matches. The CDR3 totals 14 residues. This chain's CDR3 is CASPGRGRFNEQYF. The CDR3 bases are TGTGCCAGCCCTGGGCGCGGGAGGTTCAACGAGCAGTACTTC.

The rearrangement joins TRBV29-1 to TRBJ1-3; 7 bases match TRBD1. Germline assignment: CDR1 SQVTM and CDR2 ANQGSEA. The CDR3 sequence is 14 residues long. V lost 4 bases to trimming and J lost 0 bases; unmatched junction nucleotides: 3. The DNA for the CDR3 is TGCAGCGTTGCCGGGGACAGCTCTGGAAACACCATATATTTT. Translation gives CSVAGDSSGNTIYF. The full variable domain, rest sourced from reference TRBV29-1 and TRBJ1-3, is SAVISQKPSRDICQRGTSLTIQCQVDSQVTMMFWYRQQPGQSLTLIATANQGSEATYESGFVIDKFPISRPNLTFSTLTVSNMSPEDSSIYLCSVAGDSSGNTIYFGEGSWLTVV.

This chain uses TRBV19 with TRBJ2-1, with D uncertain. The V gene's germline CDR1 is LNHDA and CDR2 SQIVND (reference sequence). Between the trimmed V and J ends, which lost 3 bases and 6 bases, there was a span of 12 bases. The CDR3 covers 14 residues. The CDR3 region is CASSMDTGGNEQFF. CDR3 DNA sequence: TGTGCCAGTAGTATGGATACCGGCGGCAATGAGCAGTTCTTC. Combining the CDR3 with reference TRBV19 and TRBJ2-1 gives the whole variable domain DGGITQSPKYLFRKEGQNVTLSCEQNLNHDAMYWYRQDPGQGLRLIYYSQIVNDFQKGDIAEGYSVSREKKESFPLTVTSAQKNPTAFYLCASSMDTGGNEQFFGPGTRLTVL.

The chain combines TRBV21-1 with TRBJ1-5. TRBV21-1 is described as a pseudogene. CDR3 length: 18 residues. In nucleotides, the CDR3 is TGTGCCAGCAGCAAAGATGCCACCCGCCGGCTCCCGGAGCAGCCCCAGCATTTT. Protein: CASSKDATRRLPEQPQHF.

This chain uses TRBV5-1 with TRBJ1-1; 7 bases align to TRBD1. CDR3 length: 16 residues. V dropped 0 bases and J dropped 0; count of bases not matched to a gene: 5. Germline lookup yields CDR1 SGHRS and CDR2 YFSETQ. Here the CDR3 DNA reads TGCGCCAGCAGCTTGGCATGGACAGGTTTGAACACTGAAGCTTTCTTT. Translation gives CASSLAWTGLNTEAFF. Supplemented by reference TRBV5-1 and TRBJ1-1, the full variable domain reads KAGVTQTPRYLIKTRGQQVTLSCSPISGHRSVSWYQQTPGQGLQFLFEYFSETQRNKGNFPGRFSGRQFSNSRSEMNVSTLELGDSALYLCASSLAWTGLNTEAFFGQGTRLTVV.

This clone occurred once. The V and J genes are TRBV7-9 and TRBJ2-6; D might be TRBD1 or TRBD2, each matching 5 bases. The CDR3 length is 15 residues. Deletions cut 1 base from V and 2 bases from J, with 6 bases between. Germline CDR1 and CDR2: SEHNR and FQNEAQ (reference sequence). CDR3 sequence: CASSLGGTGANVLTF. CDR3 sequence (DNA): TGTGCCAGCAGCTTAGGGGGGACTGGGGCCAACGTCCTGACTTTC.

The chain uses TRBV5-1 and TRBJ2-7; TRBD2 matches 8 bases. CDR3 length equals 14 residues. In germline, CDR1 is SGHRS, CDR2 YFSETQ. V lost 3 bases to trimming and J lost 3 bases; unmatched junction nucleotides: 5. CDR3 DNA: TGCGCCAGCAGCTCCCCACTAGCGGACTACGAGCAGTACTTC. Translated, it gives CASSSPLADYEQYF.

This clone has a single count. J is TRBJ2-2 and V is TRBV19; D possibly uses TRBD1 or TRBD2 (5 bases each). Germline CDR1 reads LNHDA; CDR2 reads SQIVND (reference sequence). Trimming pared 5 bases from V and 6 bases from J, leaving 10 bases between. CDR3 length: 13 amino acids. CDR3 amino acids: CASSPRGSGELFF. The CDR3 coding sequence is TGTGCCAGTAGTCCACGGGGCTCCGGGGAGCTGTTTTTT.

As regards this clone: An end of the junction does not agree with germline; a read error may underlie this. CDR3 residues: CASAGSGRF. CDR3 coding DNA: TGTGCCAGCGCGGGTAGCGGAAGGTTC. The chain couples TRBV6-4 to TRBJ2-4; weak D call: TRBD2 (6 bases). CDR3 length: 9 residues. Germline CDR1 and CDR2: MRHNA and SNTAGT.

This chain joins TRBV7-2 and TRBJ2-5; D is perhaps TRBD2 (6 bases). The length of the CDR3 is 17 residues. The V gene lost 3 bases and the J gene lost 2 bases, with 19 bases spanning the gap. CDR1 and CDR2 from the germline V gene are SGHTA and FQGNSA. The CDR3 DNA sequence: TGTGCCAGCAGCTTTGGACTACCCTCGATCGGTCAAGAGACCCAGTACTTC. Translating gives CASSFGLPSIGQETQYF.